The clone carrying this T cell receptor (beta chain) was counted a few times. Antigen specificity is unknown. The data originate from a study of T cells after yellow fever vaccination. The overall study: The fractions with low cell numbers were processed using SMART-Seq v4 Ultra Low Input. General study findings and limits: Clonotypes appearing in both CD4 and CD8 compartments existed, and their share was small. Reappearance after the booster was observed for most primary-vaccination clones (roughly 97% CD4, over 75% CD8).

UMIs and a universal primer site were added when TCR cDNA was made by 5'RACE template switching. TCRdb processed the 5' RACE reads anew with MiXCR; each CDR3 protein has one entry. The sample lists about 160,000 distinct CDR3 sequences; around 9% were seen once. Germline V gives CDR1 SEHNR, CDR2 FQNEAQ (reference sequence). This CDR3 region has 15 residues. Unmatched junction bases numbered 10, after V lost 5 bases and J lost 4 bases. The rearrangement uses TRBV7-9 and TRBJ2-5; 7 bases fit TRBD1. The material sequenced was CD8+ T cells sorted from PBMCs, taken 45 days after the yellow fever booster vaccination. The receptor comes from a young man who received the YFV17D yellow fever vaccine. CDR3 loop: CASSRTTGFGETQYF. Written as DNA, the CDR3 is TGTGCCAGCAGCCGGACGACAGGGTTTGGAGAGACCCAGTACTTC.